A selection of T cell receptor beta chains follows, all from one sample in a study of T cell responses to AZD1222 COVID-19 vaccine. Profiled with immunoSEQ multiplex PCR; TCRdb holds only in-frame clones, not every one. The sample consists of roughly 200,000 clones, 91% of them appearing once. The source material was peripheral blood, sampled 28 days after the second AZD1222 dose. All receptors come from an adult who received the AZD1222 COVID-19 vaccine. CDR3s include the opening cysteine and the closing phenylalanine or tryptophan. D genes are given only for firm matches. The size field is filled for only some rows; it gives once, few, many or a size class.

TRBV2	TRBJ1-5	-	-	CASSDDGLSNQPQHF	TGTGCCAGCAGTGACGACGGTCTGAGCAATCAGCCCCAGCATTTT
TRBV7-7	TRBJ2-3	-	-	CASSLSRASTDTQYF	TGTGCTAGCAGCTTATCCAGGGCCAGCACAGATACGCAGTATTTT
TRBV18	TRBJ1-4	-	TRBD1	CASSPSGGRGNEKLFF	TGTGCCAGCTCACCGTCAGGGGGCAGAGGTAATGAAAAACTGTTTTTT
TRBV7-3	TRBJ1-2	-	TRBD1	CASSLTGQGAAGYTF	TGTGCCAGCAGCTTAACGGGACAGGGGGCGGCAGGCTACACCTTC
TRBV12-3/TRBV12-4	TRBJ2-7	few	-	CAITSQGEQYF	TGTGCCATCACATCCCAGGGCGAGCAGTACTTC
TRBV14	TRBJ1-4	-	-	CASSQEWGPTNEKLFF	TGTGCCAGCAGCCAAGAATGGGGGCCAACTAATGAAAAACTGTTTTTT
TRBV27	TRBJ2-7	-	-	CASSPNDYLYEQYF	TGTGCCAGCAGTCCCAACGACTATTTGTACGAGCAGTACTTC
TRBV19	TRBJ1-5	-	-	CASSLSGARQPQHF	TGTGCCAGTAGTCTATCAGGGGCCCGTCAGCCCCAGCATTTT
TRBV29-1	TRBJ2-5	few	-	CSALFTQETQYF	TGCAGCGCTCTTTTCACCCAAGAGACCCAGTACTTC
TRBV15	TRBJ1-6	once	-	CATSRDQGWNSPLHF	TGTGCCACCAGCAGAGATCAGGGGTGGAATTCACCCCTCCACTTT
TRBV6-5	TRBJ1-2	-	TRBD1	CASPGQGALGGYTF	TGTGCCAGTCCGGGACAGGGGGCTCTAGGAGGCTACACCTTC
TRBV29-1	TRBJ2-7	-	-	CSVARTVNSYEQYF	TGCAGCGTTGCTAGGACAGTAAATTCCTACGAGCAGTACTTC
TRBV24-1	TRBJ2-3	-	-	CATSDLPMANTTDTQYF	TGTGCCACCAGTGATTTGCCTATGGCCAATACCACAGATACGCAGTATTTT
TRBV2	TRBJ2-3	-	-	CASSPSGTQYF	TGTGCCAGCAGTCCAAGCGGTACGCAGTATTTT
TRBV7-6	TRBJ2-1	-	-	CASSSTQLESNEQFF	TGTGCCAGCAGCTCGACCCAACTAGAGTCCAATGAGCAGTTCTTC
TRBV28	TRBJ1-4	-	TRBD1	CASSQRGLEEKLFF	TGTGCCAGCAGTCAAAGGGGGCTGGAGGAAAAACTGTTTTTT
TRBV10-2	TRBJ2-3	-	TRBD2	CASSEFGLAGLGTQYF	TGCGCCAGCAGTGAGTTTGGACTAGCGGGGTTGGGTACGCAGTATTTT
TRBV5-8	TRBJ2-7	-	-	CASSLWEQYF	TGTGCCAGCAGCTTGTGGGAGCAGTACTTC
TRBV5-4	TRBJ1-1	-	-	CASSFPHLTKSTEAFF	TGTGCCAGCAGTTTCCCACACCTTACCAAAAGCACTGAAGCTTTCTTT
TRBV11-2	TRBJ2-1	-	-	CASSLGGAGHYNEQFF	TGTGCCAGCAGCTTAGGCGGGGCGGGTCACTACAATGAGCAGTTCTTC
TRBV7-2	TRBJ2-4	-	TRBD1	CASSSKTGSRDIQYF	TGTGCCAGCAGCTCTAAGACAGGGTCCAGGGACATTCAGTACTTC
TRBV12-3/TRBV12-4	TRBJ1-2	-	-	CASSLVEGYGYTF	TGTGCCAGCAGTTTAGTAGAGGGCTATGGCTACACCTTC
TRBV2	TRBJ2-6	few	-	CASSLQGAGANVLTF	TGTGCCAGCAGTTTACAGGGCGCTGGGGCCAACGTCCTGACTTTC
TRBV7-3	TRBJ2-7	-	-	CASSLYGGRSYEQYF	TGTGCCAGCAGCCTTTATGGCGGGCGATCCTACGAGCAGTACTTC
TRBV18	TRBJ1-6	-	TRBD1	CASSPRQGKNSPLHF	TGTGCCAGCTCACCTAGACAGGGAAAGAATTCACCCCTCCACTTT
TRBV2	TRBJ2-2	once	-	CASSGHDRGTGELFF	TGTGCCAGCAGTGGGCATGATAGAGGGACCGGGGAGCTGTTTTTT
TRBV11-2	TRBJ2-7	-	TRBD2	CASSSLAGNYEQYF	TGTGCCAGCAGCTCCCTAGCGGGCAACTACGAGCAGTACTTC
TRBV2	TRBJ2-3	-	TRBD1	CASRRQGSMGTDTQYF	TGTGCCAGCAGGAGACAGGGGTCAATGGGCACAGATACGCAGTATTTT
TRBV18	TRBJ2-7	-	-	CASSMEGGYEQYF	TGTGCCAGCTCAATGGAGGGGGGCTACGAGCAGTACTTC
TRBV6-2/TRBV6-3	TRBJ1-1	-	-	CASSSGLSTEAFF	TGTGCCAGCAGTTCTGGACTTAGCACTGAAGCTTTCTTT
TRBV13	TRBJ1-1	-	-	CASSLRRVPRGTEAFF	TGTGCCAGCAGCTTAAGACGGGTCCCGAGGGGGACTGAAGCTTTCTTT
TRBV27	TRBJ2-1	-	-	CASSLFGENEQFF	TGTGCCAGCAGTTTATTCGGGGAAAATGAGCAGTTCTTC
TRBV11-2	TRBJ1-2	-	-	CASSLDRGRTHGYTF	TGTGCCAGCAGCTTAGATCGTGGCAGGACCCATGGCTACACCTTC
TRBV11-2	TRBJ2-1	once	-	CASSHTRRQYYNEQFF	TGTGCCAGCAGCCACACCCGGCGACAGTACTACAATGAGCAGTTCTTC
TRBV5-4	TRBJ2-6	-	-	CASSLYSGANVLTF	TGTGCCAGCAGCTTGTACTCTGGGGCCAACGTCCTGACTTTC
TRBV3-1/TRBV3-2	TRBJ1-2	-	TRBD1	CASSSRQGGGYTF	TGTGCCAGCAGCTCCCGACAGGGAGGTGGCTACACCTTC
TRBV5-8	TRBJ1-4	-	-	CASSQGRREKLFF	TGTGCCAGCAGCCAGGGGAGACGGGAAAAACTGTTTTTT